The T cell receptor (beta chain) under discussion was sequenced for a study of control samples from healthy donors and cancer patients. Some clones are missing from TCRdb's copy, which holds only in-frame ones; the method was immunoSEQ multiplex PCR. This table has about 130,000 clones, around nine tenths appearing once. The germline V gene encodes CDR1 SGHTA and CDR2 FQGTGA. Trimming at V came to 5 bases and at J to 5 bases, leaving 9 bases not matched to a gene. This CDR3 comprises 15 residues. The rearrangement uses TRBV7-3 and TRBJ2-1; 7 bases are a match to TRBD1. The sequenced sample consisted of blood. The TCR originated in a man aged 50 or older in good health. The CDR3 spells CASSPTGQVHNEQFF. In DNA, the CDR3 is TGTGCCAGCAGCCCCACCGGACAGGTCCACAATGAGCAGTTCTTC.